A selection of T cell receptor beta chains follows, all from one sample in a study of blood T cell repertoires in COVID-19. Profiled with immunoSEQ multiplex PCR; TCRdb holds only in-frame clones, not every one. Among about 150,000 clones, 80% to 90% were seen once, and the ten largest hold around 3%. Sequencing used peripheral blood. These TCRs come from a man aged 55 to 69 with acute or convalescent COVID-19. The conserved cysteine and the conserved F or W are not part of the CDR3 here. A D gene is named only where the DNA matches it firmly.

D	length	V	J	CDR3
NA	12	TRBV11-1	TRBJ2-5	ASSFGSSEETQY
NA	11	TRBV6-5	TRBJ1-3	ASSQGSGNTIY
TRBD1	11	TRBV30	TRBJ2-7	AWGTVSSYEQY
NA	13	TRBV6-5	TRBJ1-1	ASSYSETGNTEAF
NA	12	TRBV6-5	TRBJ1-1	ASTWGGGNTEAF
TRBD1	13	TRBV5-6	TRBJ1-4	ASSVGQGTFKKLF
TRBD2	13	TRBV19	TRBJ2-3	ATVDGGASTDTQY
NA	12	TRBV19	TRBJ2-1	ASSTSATRMEQF
NA	17	TRBV23-1	TRBJ1-1	ASSPTPTDPCGCITEAF
NA	14	TRBV7-6	TRBJ1-6	ASSPSTYRDRSPLH
TRBD1	13	TRBV5-6	TRBJ1-6	ASSRRTGENSPLH
TRBD1	15	TRBV18	TRBJ2-3	ASSPPQGQGGTDTQY
TRBD1	11	TRBV5-4	TRBJ1-2	ASAGDRGRSYT
NA	14	TRBV19	TRBJ1-5	ASSIGGGESNQPQH
NA	12	TRBV7-8	TRBJ1-5	ASSLGVSNQPQH
NA	12	TRBV6-6	TRBJ2-7	ASSFPGDGNEQY
TRBD2	16	TRBV7-2	TRBJ2-5	ASSHQAGAGGPLETQY
NA	11	TRBV19	TRBJ1-2	ASSIGQGYGYT
NA	12	TRBV18	TRBJ2-5	ASSPLDDSGTQY
NA	14	TRBV5-1	TRBJ2-1	ASSLVAGALNNEQF
TRBD2	13	TRBV11-2	TRBJ2-1	ASSYTSGGFDEQF
TRBD1	14	TRBV5-1	TRBJ2-2	ASSLGTGYNTGELF
NA	13	TRBV5-4	TRBJ2-2	ASSLVHREHGELF
NA	10	TRBV12-3/TRBV12-4	TRBJ2-7	ASSHSIYEQY
TRBD1	12	TRBV11-1	TRBJ2-5	ASSRDRGQETQY
TRBD2	16	TRBV4-3	TRBJ2-1	ASSPGLAGGYSYNEQF
NA	10	TRBV30	TRBJ2-5	AWGQGGETQY
NA	11	TRBV9	TRBJ1-2	ASSAHRVGGYT
NA	15	TRBV3-1/TRBV3-2	TRBJ1-3	ASSPTRGVSSGNTIY
TRBD2	12	TRBV7-9	TRBJ2-3	ASSHGGSTDTQY
TRBD2	14	TRBV11-2	TRBJ2-1	ASSFERGGSYNEQF
TRBD2	14	TRBV3-1/TRBV3-2	TRBJ2-1	ASSGTSQSSYNEQF
TRBD1	14	TRBV27	TRBJ1-5	ASSPSWDRDNQPQH
NA	12	TRBV13	TRBJ1-1	ASSLGGVNTEAF
TRBD1	15	TRBV7-9	TRBJ1-6	ASSPGQGGFYNSPLH
TRBD1	12	TRBV24-1	TRBJ1-2	ATSPGQPPYGYT
TRBD1	16	TRBV14	TRBJ1-5	ASSQQRDRGFGNQPQH
TRBD1	14	TRBV15	TRBJ2-1	ATSNRQGAYYNEQF
NA	10	TRBV6-2/TRBV6-3	TRBJ1-6	ASSDYSSPLH
NA	11	TRBV6-5	TRBJ2-5	ASSRGNGETQY
NA	16	TRBV6-2/TRBV6-3	TRBJ1-5	ASSSVGLGWVGNQPQH
NA	11	TRBV5-4	TRBJ1-2	ASRPGTPIGYT
TRBD2	16	TRBV7-2	TRBJ2-5	ASSLAGTSGGARETQY
NA	11	TRBV30	TRBJ1-1	AWSSRGPAEAF
NA	11	TRBV30	TRBJ1-1	AWSEGHGTEAF
NA	13	TRBV10-1	TRBJ2-1	ASSESRQSYNEQF
NA	12	TRBV7-8	TRBJ1-1	ASSLVGRTAEAF
NA	10	TRBV7-9	TRBJ1-2	ASQGADYGYT
TRBD1	14	TRBV27	TRBJ2-2	ASSGLGQGLGGELF
NA	13	TRBV18	TRBJ2-5	ASSPPGGIQETQY
TRBD1	12	TRBV7-2	TRBJ2-7	ASSFGQETYEQY
TRBD2	12	TRBV19	TRBJ2-3	ASSIAGGSDTQY
NA	17	TRBV7-9	TRBJ2-3	ASSLMPTVLAVYTDTQY
TRBD1	11	TRBV11-2	TRBJ1-1	ASSRDSNTEAF
NA	11	TRBV24-1	TRBJ1-2	ATSDLDSRGYT